This T cell receptor beta chain was captured in a study of blood T cells in healthy people across ages. Study conclusions and caveats: Naive T cell percentage showed a strong correlation with the diversity of TCR beta.

Primed by a sample-barcoded 5' primer and a J-beta primer mix, a second PCR proceeded for roughly 7 to 12 cycles. TCRdb recomputed calls from the 5' RACE reads with MiXCR, one row per CDR3 protein. The repertoire holds 1,100,000 or so distinct CDR3 sequences, 35% to 55% seen once, with approximately 17% in the top ten. This clonotype has a handful of counts. Its target is not known. This sequence was found in a woman aged 60-75 years in good health. The sample consisted of blood.

CDR3 nucleotide sequence: TGTGCCAGCAGTTACTCGATGGGAGAGACCCAGTACTTC. Translation gives CASSYSMGETQYF. The J gene is TRBJ2-5, the V gene TRBV6-6; no clear D gene. Germline CDR1 reads MNHNY; CDR2 reads SVGAGI (reference sequence). The V gene lost 0 bases and the J gene lost 4 bases, with 6 bases spanning the gap. This CDR3 has 13 residues.